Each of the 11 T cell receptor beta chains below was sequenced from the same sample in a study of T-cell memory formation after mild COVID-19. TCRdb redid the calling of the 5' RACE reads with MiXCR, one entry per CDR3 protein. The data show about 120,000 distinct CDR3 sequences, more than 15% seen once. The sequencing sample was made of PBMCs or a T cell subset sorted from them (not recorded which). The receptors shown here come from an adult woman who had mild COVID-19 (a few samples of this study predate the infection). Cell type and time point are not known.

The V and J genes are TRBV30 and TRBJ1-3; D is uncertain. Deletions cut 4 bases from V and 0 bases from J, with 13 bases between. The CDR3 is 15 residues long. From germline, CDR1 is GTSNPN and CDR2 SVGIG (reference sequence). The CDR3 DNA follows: TGTGCCTGGACCAAGATTCGCCTCTCTGGAAACACCATATATTTT. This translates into CAWTKIRLSGNTIYF.

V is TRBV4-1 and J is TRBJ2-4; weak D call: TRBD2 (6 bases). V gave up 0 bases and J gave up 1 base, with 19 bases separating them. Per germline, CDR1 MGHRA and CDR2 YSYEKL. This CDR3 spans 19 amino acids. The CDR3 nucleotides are TGCGCCAGCAGCCAAGATCGGGGGAGTGGCAGGCCGGCCAAAAACATTCAGTACTTC. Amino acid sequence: CASSQDRGSGRPAKNIQYF.

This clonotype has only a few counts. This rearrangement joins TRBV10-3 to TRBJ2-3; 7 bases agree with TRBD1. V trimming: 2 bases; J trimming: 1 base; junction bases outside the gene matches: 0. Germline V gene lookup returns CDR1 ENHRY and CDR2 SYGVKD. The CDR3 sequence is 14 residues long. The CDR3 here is CAISEGTGTDTQYF. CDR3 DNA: TGTGCCATCAGTGAGGGGACAGGCACAGATACGCAGTATTTT.

CDR3 region: CASSLSRSSYNEQFF. As DNA, the CDR3 is TGTGCCAGCAGCTTGTCCCGGAGCTCCTACAATGAGCAGTTCTTC. The rearrangement uses TRBV7-6 and TRBJ2-1; D ambiguous. The CDR3 runs 15 residues. Trimming took off 3 bases at V and 0 bases at J, with 9 bases between the two ends. Germline CDR1 is SGHVS and CDR2 is FNYEAQ.

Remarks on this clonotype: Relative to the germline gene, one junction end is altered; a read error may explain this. CDR3 in amino acids: CASSFGVLRDTHYF. The CDR3 DNA follows: TGTGCCAGCAGCTTCGGGGTTCTCCGGGATACGCATTATTTT. This sequence joins TRBV7-8 and TRBJ2-3, with D possibly TRBD2 on 5 matching bases. There are 14 residues in the CDR3. Germline V gene data show CDR1 as SGHVS and CDR2 as FQNEAQ.

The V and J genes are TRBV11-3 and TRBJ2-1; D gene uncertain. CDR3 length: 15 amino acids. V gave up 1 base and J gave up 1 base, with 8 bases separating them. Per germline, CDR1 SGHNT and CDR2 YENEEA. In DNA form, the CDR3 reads TGTGCCAGCAGCTTAGCGGAAGGTTCCTACAATGAGCAGTTCTTC. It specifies CASSLAEGSYNEQFF.

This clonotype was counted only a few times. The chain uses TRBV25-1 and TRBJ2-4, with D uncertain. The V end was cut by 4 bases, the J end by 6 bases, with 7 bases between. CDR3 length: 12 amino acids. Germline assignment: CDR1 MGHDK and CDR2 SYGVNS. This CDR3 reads CASSGAGNIQYF. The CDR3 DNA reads TGTGCCAGCAGTGGGGCCGGAAACATTCAGTACTTC.

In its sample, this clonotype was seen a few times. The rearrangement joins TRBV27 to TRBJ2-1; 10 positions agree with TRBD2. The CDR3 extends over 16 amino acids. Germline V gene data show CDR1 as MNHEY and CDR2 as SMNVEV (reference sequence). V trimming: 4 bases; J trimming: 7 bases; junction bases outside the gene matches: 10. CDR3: CASSSSGSASWNEQFF. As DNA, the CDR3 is TGTGCCAGCAGTTCTAGCGGGAGTGCTTCATGGAATGAGCAGTTCTTC.

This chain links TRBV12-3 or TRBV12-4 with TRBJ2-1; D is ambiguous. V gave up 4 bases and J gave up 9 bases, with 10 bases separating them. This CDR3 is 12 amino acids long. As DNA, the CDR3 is TGTGCCAGCAGTTCCCAGACACTTGAGCAGTTCTTC. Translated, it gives CASSSQTLEQFF.

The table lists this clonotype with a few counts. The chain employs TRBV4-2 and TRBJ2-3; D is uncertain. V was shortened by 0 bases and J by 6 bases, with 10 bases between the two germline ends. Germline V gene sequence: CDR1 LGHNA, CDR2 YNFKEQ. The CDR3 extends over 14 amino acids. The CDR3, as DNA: TGTGCCAGCAGCCAAGACGCCTCCGACGATACGCAGTATTTT. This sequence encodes CASSQDASDDTQYF.

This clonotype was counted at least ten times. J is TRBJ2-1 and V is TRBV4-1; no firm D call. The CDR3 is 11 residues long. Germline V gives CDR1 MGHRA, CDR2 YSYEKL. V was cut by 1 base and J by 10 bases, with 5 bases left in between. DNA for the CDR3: TGCGCCAGCAGCCAAGCTTTCGAGCAGTTCTTC. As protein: CASSQAFEQFF.